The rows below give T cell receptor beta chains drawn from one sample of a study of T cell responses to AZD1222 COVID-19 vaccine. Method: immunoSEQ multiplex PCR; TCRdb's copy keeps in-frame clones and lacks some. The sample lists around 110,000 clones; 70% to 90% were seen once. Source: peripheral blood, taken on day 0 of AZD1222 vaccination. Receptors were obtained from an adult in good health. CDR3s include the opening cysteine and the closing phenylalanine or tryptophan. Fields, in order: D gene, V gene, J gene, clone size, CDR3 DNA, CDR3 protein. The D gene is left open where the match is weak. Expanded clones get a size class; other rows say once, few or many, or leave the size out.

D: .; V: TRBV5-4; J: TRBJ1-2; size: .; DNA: TGTGCCAGCAGCTTGGGCCGAAGCTACACCTTC; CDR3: CASSLGRSYTF
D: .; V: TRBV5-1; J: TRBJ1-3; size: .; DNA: TGCGCCAGCAGCGTAACAGGGTCGGCTGGAAACACCATATATTTT; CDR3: CASSVTGSAGNTIYF
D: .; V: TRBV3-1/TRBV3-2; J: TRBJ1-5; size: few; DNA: TGTGCCAGCGGGCTGGGGGGGGGTAGCAATCAGCCCCAGCATTTT; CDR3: CASGLGGGSNQPQHF
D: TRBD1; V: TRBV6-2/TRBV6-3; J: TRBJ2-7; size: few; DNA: TGTGCCAGCAGTTACGGACAGGGGTGGGAGCAGTACTTC; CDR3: CASSYGQGWEQYF
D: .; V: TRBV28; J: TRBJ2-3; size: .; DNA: TGTGCCAGCAGTTTGAAAGTAAGCACAGATACGCAGTATTTT; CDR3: CASSLKVSTDTQYF
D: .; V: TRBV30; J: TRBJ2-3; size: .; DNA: TGTGCCTGGAGTGTAAGTTGGGCGGCAGATACGCAGTATTTT; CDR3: CAWSVSWAADTQYF
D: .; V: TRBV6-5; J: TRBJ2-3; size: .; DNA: TGTGCCAGCAGTTACAGCCCGTGGGCTGTCACAGATACGCAGTATTTT; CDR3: CASSYSPWAVTDTQYF
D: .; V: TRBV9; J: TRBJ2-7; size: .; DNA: TGTGCCAGCAGCGTAGAGTGGGGTGGGAACGAGCAGTACTTC; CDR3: CASSVEWGGNEQYF
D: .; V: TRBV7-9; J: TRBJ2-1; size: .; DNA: TGTGCCAGCAGCTTAGTGAGGGCCTATGGTAATGAGCAGTTCTTC; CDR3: CASSLVRAYGNEQFF
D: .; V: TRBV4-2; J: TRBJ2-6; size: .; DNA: TGTGCCAGCAGCTGGCGAGGGGCCAACGTCCTGACTTTC; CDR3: CASSWRGANVLTF
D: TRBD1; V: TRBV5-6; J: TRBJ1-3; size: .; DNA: TGTGCCAGCAGCTTGGGGCTCCGGGACAGGGCGCTCTCTGGAAACACCATATATTTT; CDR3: CASSLGLRDRALSGNTIYF
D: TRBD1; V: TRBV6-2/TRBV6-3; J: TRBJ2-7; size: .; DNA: TGTGCCAGCAGTTACCCGGGACAGCCCCTATACGAGCAGTACTTC; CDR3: CASSYPGQPLYEQYF
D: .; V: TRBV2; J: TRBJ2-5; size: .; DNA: TGTGCCAGCAGTGCGGGGAACAGCGCTTTTGTCGAGACCCAGTACTTC; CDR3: CASSAGNSAFVETQYF
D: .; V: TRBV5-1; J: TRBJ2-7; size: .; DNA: TGCGCCAGCAGCTTGGGTCGGGAGTCCTACGAGCAGTACTTC; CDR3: CASSLGRESYEQYF
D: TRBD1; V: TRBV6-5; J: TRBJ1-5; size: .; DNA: TGTGCCAGCAGTCCCCGGGACAGAAATCAGCCCCAGCATTTT; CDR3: CASSPRDRNQPQHF
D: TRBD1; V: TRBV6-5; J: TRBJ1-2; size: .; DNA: TGTGCCAGCAGTTACCAGGGGGCCCTAACTATCTATGGCTACACCTTC; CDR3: CASSYQGALTIYGYTF
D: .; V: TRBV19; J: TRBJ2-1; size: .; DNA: TGTGCCAGTAGCCCCGGAGAGCGGAGCTCCTACAATGAGCAGTTCTTC; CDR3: CASSPGERSSYNEQFF
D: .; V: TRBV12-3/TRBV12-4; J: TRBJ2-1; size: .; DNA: TGTGCCAGCAGTTTGAATAATGAGCAGTTCTTC; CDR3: CASSLNNEQFF
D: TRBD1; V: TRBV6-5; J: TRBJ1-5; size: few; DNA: TGTGCCAGCAGTTACACAGGGGATCAGCCCCAGCATTTT; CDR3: CASSYTGDQPQHF
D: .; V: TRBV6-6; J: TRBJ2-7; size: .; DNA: TGTGCCAGCAGTTACGGGGGAAACAAGTACGAGCAGTACTTC; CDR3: CASSYGGNKYEQYF
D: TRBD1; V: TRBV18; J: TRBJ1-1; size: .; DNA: TGTGCCAGCTCACCATCCGGGACAGGGGGAGTCGGCACTGAAGCTTTCTTT; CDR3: CASSPSGTGGVGTEAFF
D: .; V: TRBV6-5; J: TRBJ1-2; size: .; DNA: TGTGCCAGCAGTTACTCCACGACAGTTAACTATGGCTACACCTTC; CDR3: CASSYSTTVNYGYTF
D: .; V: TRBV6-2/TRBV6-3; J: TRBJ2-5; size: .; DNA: TGTGCCAGCAGTAGAGGGTTATTCGGAGAGACCCAGTACTTC; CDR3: CASSRGLFGETQYF
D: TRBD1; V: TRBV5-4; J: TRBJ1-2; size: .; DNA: TGTGCCAGCAGCTTCGGGGGTCGGGACAGGGGGAACTATGGCTACACCTTC; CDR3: CASSFGGRDRGNYGYTF
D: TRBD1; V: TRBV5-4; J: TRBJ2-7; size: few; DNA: TGTGCCAGCAGCTACCGGACAGGTTTTACCTACGAGCAGTACTTC; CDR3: CASSYRTGFTYEQYF
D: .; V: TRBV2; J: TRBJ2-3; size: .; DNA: TGTGCCAGCACTAGAGTTTCAGATACGCAGTATTTT; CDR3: CASTRVSDTQYF
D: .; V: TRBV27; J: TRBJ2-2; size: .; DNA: TGTGCCAGCAGTCCGAAGATGAGCACCGGGGAGCTGTTTTTT; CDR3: CASSPKMSTGELFF
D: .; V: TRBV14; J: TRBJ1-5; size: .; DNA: TGTGCCAGCAGCCAAGGTTGGCATCAGCCCCAGCATTTT; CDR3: CASSQGWHQPQHF
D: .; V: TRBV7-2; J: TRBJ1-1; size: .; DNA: TGTGCCAGCAGCTTAGTATGGGGACTGGAGAACACTGAAGCTTTCTTT; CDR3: CASSLVWGLENTEAFF
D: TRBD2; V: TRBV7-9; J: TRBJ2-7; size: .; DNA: TGTGCCAGCAGCTCCAGCGGGGGGGCCGACGAGCAGTACTTC; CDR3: CASSSSGGADEQYF
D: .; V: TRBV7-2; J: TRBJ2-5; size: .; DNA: TGTGCCAGCAGCTTATACAGGGTCAGGGCCGGAGAGACCCAGTACTTC; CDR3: CASSLYRVRAGETQYF
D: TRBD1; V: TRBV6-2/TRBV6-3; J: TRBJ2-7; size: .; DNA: TGTGCCAGCAGTTTTCCGGGACAGGCATCCTACGAGCAGTACTTC; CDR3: CASSFPGQASYEQYF
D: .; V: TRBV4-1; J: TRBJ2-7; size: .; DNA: TGCGCCAGCAGCCAACTATGGGCGCAGGGTTACGAGCAGTACTTC; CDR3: CASSQLWAQGYEQYF
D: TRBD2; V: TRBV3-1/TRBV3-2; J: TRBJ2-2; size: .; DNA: TGTGCCAGCAGCTACAGGACTAGCGTGGCCGGGGAGCTGTTTTTT; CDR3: CASSYRTSVAGELFF